These 2 T cell receptor beta chains were sequenced from one sample in a study of identical twins (dated by TCRdb to the mid-2010s). Receptors were amplified or captured by 5' RACE. The sample was run on an Illumina HiSeq 2000. The public sequencing data were trimmed at Q25 with fastp and processed into clonotypes with MiXCR by TCRdb, which kept only in-frame beta chains. One record per CDR3 amino acid sequence lists the most common genes and DNA. Present in this sample are about 190,000 distinct CDR3 sequences, 15% to 20% of which were seen just once. The ten largest clones represent 40% of the sample. These same records also appear under a second study, on T cells expressing NK-cell markers.

Sequences were obtained from CD8+ T cells sorted from blood. Receptors originate from a woman aged 18-29 years in good health.

The chain links TRBV11-2 to TRBJ2-3; D may correspond to TRBD1 or TRBD2 (6 bases each). This CDR3 is built from 18 residues. V was pared by 2 bases and J by 2 bases, with 20 bases between. Germline V gene sequence: CDR1 SGHAT, CDR2 FQNNGV. The CDR3 region is CASSLNEIRGGNTDTQYF. CDR3 DNA sequence: TGTGCCAGCAGCTTAAATGAAATAAGAGGGGGGAACACAGATACGCAGTATTTT.

This clonotype showed up just a few times. V is TRBV11-2 and J is TRBJ1-3; a weak D match, TRBD1 (5 bases). The CDR3 is 15 amino acids. Germline CDR1 reads SGHAT; CDR2 reads FQNNGV. Between the trimmed V and J ends, which lost 3 bases and 2 bases, there was a span of 11 bases. The CDR3 sequence: CASSFPETAGNTIYF. The CDR3 DNA reads TGTGCCAGCAGCTTCCCCGAGACAGCTGGAAACACCATATATTTT. Combining the CDR3 with reference TRBV11-2 and TRBJ1-3 gives the whole variable domain EAGVAQSPRYKIIEKRQSVAFWCNPISGHATLYWYQQILGQGPKLLIQFQNNGVVDDSQLPKDRFSAERLKGVDSTLKIQPAKLEDSAVYLCASSFPETAGNTIYFGEGSWLTVV.